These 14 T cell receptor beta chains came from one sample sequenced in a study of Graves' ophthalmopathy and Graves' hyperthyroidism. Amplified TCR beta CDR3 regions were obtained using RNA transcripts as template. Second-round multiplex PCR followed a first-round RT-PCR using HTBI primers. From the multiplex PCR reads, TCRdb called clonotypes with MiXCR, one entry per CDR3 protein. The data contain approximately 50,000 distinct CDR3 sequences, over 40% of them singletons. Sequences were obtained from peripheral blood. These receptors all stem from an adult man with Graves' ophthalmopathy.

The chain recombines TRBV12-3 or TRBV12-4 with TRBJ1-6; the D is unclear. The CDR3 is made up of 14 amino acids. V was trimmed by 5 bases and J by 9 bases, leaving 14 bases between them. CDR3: CASSRGQDSSPLHF. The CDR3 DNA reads TGTGCCAGCAGTCGAGGGCAGGATAGTTCACCCCTCCACTTT.

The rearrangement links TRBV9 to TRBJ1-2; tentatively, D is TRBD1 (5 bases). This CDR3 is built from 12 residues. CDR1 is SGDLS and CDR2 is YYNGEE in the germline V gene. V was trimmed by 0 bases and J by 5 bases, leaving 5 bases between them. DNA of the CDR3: TGTGCCAGCAGCGTAGGGGGGTATGGCTACACCTTC. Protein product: CASSVGGYGYTF.

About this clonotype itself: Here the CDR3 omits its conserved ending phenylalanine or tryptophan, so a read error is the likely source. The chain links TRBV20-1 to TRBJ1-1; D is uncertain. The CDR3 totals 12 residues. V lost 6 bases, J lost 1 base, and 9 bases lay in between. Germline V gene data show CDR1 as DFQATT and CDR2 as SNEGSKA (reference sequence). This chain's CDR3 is CSAGAWNTEAFL. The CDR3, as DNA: TGCAGTGCCGGAGCGTGGAACACTGAAGCTTTCCTT.

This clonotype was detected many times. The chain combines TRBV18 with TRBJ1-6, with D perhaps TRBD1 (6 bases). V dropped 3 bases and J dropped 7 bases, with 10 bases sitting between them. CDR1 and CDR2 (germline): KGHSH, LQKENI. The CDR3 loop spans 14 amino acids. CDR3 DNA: TGTGCCAGCTCACCGAGGGGGTTGAATTCACCCCTCCACTTT. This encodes CASSPRGLNSPLHF. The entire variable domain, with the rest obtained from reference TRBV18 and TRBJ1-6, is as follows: NAGVMQNPRHLVRRRGQEARLRCSPMKGHSHVYWYRQLPEEGLKFMVYLQKENIIDESGMPKERFSAEFPKEGPSILRIQQVVRGDSAAYFCASSPRGLNSPLHFGNGTRLTVT.

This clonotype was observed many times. The CDR3 loop is CASSLNYQPQHF. DNA for the CDR3: TGTGCCAGCAGCCTGAACTATCAGCCCCAGCATTTT. This chain uses TRBV5-6 with TRBJ1-5; the D is unclear. From germline, CDR1 is SGHDT and CDR2 YYEEEE. Trimming stripped 4 bases from V and 5 bases from J, with 7 bases between. CDR3 length equals 12 residues.

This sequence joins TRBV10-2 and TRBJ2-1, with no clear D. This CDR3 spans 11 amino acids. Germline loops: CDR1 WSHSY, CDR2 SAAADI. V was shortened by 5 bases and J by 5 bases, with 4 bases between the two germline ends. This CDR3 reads CASSPNNEQFF. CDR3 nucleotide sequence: TGCGCCAGCAGTCCGAACAATGAGCAGTTCTTC.

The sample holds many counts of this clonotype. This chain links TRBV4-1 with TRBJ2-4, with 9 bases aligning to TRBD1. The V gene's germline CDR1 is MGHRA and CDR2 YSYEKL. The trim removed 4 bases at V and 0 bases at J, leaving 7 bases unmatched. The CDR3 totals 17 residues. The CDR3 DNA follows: TGCGCCAGCAGCCGAGGACAGGGGTCTCTAGCCAAAAACATTCAGTACTTC. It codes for CASSRGQGSLAKNIQYF.

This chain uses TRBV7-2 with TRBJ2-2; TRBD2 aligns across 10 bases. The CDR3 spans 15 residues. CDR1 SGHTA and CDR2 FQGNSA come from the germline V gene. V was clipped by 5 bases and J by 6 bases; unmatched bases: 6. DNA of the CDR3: TGTGCCAGCAGCCCGGGGACTAGCGCGTCCGGGGAGCTGTTTTTT. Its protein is CASSPGTSASGELFF. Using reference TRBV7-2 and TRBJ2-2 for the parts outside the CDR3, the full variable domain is GAGVSQSPSNKVTEKGKDVELRCDPISGHTALYWYRQSLGQGLEFLIYFQGNSAPDKSGLPSDRFSAERTGGSVSTLTIQRTQQEDSAVYLCASSPGTSASGELFFGEGSRLTVL.

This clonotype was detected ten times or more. The CDR3 coding sequence is TGCAGTGCTAGGGAACGAAGGACTAATGAAAAACTGTTTTTT. This gives the protein CSARERRTNEKLFF. The chain links TRBV20-1 to TRBJ1-4; D remains ambiguous. The CDR3 spans 14 residues. Per the germline V gene, CDR1 is DFQATT and CDR2 is SNEGSKA (reference sequence). V was shortened by 3 bases and J by 2 bases, with 10 bases between the two germline ends.

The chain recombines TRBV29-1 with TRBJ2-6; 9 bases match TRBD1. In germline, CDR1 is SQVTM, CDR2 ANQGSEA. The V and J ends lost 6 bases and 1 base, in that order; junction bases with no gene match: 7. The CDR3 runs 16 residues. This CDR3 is CSVETGGASGANVLTF. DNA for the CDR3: TGCAGCGTGGAAACAGGGGGCGCTTCTGGGGCCAACGTCCTGACTTTC.

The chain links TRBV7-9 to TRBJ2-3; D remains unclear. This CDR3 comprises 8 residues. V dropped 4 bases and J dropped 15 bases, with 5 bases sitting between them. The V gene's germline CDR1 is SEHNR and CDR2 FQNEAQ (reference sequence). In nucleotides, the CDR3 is TGTGCCAGCAGCTGGCGCTATTTT. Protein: CASSWRYF.

This CDR3 reads CASSVGGAGAPKGNEQFF. The CDR3 DNA sequence: TGTGCCAGCAGCGTAGGAGGAGCAGGGGCGCCGAAGGGCAATGAGCAGTTCTTC. V gene TRBV9 combines with J gene TRBJ2-1; a weak D match, TRBD1 (6 bases). The CDR3 loop spans 18 amino acids. V was shortened by 0 bases and J by 6 bases, with 22 bases between the two germline ends. Germline CDR1 reads SGDLS; CDR2 reads YYNGEE.

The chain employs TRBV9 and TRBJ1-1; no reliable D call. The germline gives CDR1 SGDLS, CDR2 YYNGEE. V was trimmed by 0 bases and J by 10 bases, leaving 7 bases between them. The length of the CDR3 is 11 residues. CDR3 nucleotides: TGTGCCAGCAGCGTAGGGGCGGGAGCTTTCTTT. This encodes CASSVGAGAFF. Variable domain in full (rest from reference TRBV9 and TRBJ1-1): DSGVTQTPKHLITATGQRVTLRCSPRSGDLSVYWYQQSLDQGLQFLIQYYNGEERAKGNILERFSAQQFPDLHSELNLSSLELGDSALYFCASSVGAGAFFGQGTRLTVV.

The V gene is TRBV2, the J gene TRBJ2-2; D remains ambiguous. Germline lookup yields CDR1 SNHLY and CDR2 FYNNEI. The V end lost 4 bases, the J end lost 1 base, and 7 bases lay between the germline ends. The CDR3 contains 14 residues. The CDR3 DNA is TGTGCCAGCAGTGCAGTCGAGAACACCGGGGAGCTGTTTTTT. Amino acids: CASSAVENTGELFF.